The 27 T cell receptor beta chains below all came from one sample that was sequenced in a study of OX40 agonist ivuxolimab in advanced cancers. Clones were sequenced by immunoSEQ multiplex PCR, and TCRdb holds only the in-frame ones, with some missing. The sample yields approximately 62,000 clones, approximately 88% seen once. The sample here was CD4+ or CD8+ T cells sorted from blood, taken in a trial of the OX40 agonist ivuxolimab. The origin of the receptors is an adult with an advanced solid tumor such as melanoma, head and neck, liver or kidney cancer.

V gene TRBV6-5 combines with J gene TRBJ1-3; D is uncertain. The CDR3 covers 15 residues. CDR1 is MNHEY, CDR2 SVGAGI, per germline. The germline V and J ends were trimmed by 6 bases and 0 bases, with 12 bases remaining between them. Here the CDR3 reads CASSRDTNSGNTIYF. The CDR3 region has the DNA TGTGCCAGCAGCCGCGACACCAACTCTGGAAACACCATATATTTT.

The V call is TRBV10-1, the J call TRBJ2-1; 8 positions match TRBD2. This CDR3 region has 17 residues. V shed 3 bases, J shed 6 bases, and the junction held 13 bases outside the gene matches. From germline, CDR1 is WNHNN and CDR2 SYGVQD (reference sequence). CDR3: CASSDTPGGPSGNEQFF. The DNA for the CDR3 is TGCGCCAGCAGTGATACCCCGGGAGGGCCGTCGGGCAATGAGCAGTTCTTC.

This chain uses TRBV7-3 with TRBJ2-1, with no clear D. The CDR3 extends over 12 amino acids. V lost 3 bases and J lost 10, with 10 bases in between. Germline assignment: CDR1 SGHTA and CDR2 FQGTGA. The CDR3 reads CASSFVVAEQFF. CDR3 DNA sequence: TGTGCCAGCAGCTTTGTAGTGGCCGAGCAGTTCTTC.

This clone was detected only once. This chain links TRBV7-9 with TRBJ2-3, with D tentatively TRBD1 or TRBD2 (7 bases each). This CDR3 contains 17 residues. Germline assignment: CDR1 SEHNR and CDR2 FQNEAQ (reference sequence). The V end lost 3 bases, the J end lost 0 bases, and 16 bases lay between the germline ends. CDR3 in amino acids: CASSFQGGARSTDTQYF. In DNA form, the CDR3 reads TGTGCCAGCAGCTTTCAGGGGGGGGCTCGTAGCACAGATACGCAGTATTTT.

The genes are TRBV28 and TRBJ2-6, with D perhaps given as TRBD1 or TRBD2 (5 bases each). V dropped 4 bases and J dropped 2 bases, with 18 bases sitting between them. The CDR3 runs to 18 residues. The germline gives CDR1 MDHEN, CDR2 SYDVKM. The CDR3 DNA reads as TGTGCCAGCAGTTCCGTGTGGGGGAGTACCACTGGGGCCAACGTCCTGACTTTC. Translating it yields CASSSVWGSTTGANVLTF.

The rearrangement uses TRBV28 and TRBJ1-1; D not certain. CDR1 is MDHEN and CDR2 is SYDVKM in the germline V gene. The CDR3 runs 16 residues. Between the trimmed V and J ends, which lost 3 bases and 3 bases, there was a span of 17 bases. The DNA for the CDR3 is TGTGCCAGCAGTTTCTTTTACCCGTTTAGGGACACTGAAGCTTTCTTT. Protein product: CASSFFYPFRDTEAFF.

V and J are TRBV6-1 and TRBJ2-1, with no clear D. The germline V gene encodes CDR1 MNHNS and CDR2 SASEGT. This CDR3 region has 15 residues. Trimming left V 0 bases short and J 1 base short, with 7 bases between. The CDR3 loop reads CASSEAWGSYNEQFF. The CDR3 DNA reads TGTGCCAGCAGTGAAGCGTGGGGTTCCTACAATGAGCAGTTCTTC.

J is TRBJ2-7 and V is TRBV14; possible D gene TRBD2, 6 bases. The CDR3 has 11 amino acids. V lost 3 bases and J lost 6, with 6 bases in between. Germline CDR1 reads SGHDN; CDR2 reads FVKESK. CDR3 residues: CASSHGGEQYF. The CDR3, as DNA: TGTGCCAGCAGCCACGGGGGCGAGCAGTACTTC.

The V and J genes are TRBV7-2 and TRBJ2-1; D is undetermined. The CDR3 is 13 residues long. The V end was cut by 11 bases, the J end by 0 bases, with 11 bases between. CDR1 is SGHTA and CDR2 is FQGNSA in the germline V gene. The CDR3 nucleotides read TGTGCCCTTGGGCTGAGCTCCTACAATGAGCAGTTCTTC. Protein product: CALGLSSYNEQFF. Based on the CDR3 plus reference TRBV7-2 and TRBJ2-1, the full variable domain is GAGVSQSPSNKVTEKGKDVELRCDPISGHTALYWYRQSLGQGLEFLIYFQGNSAPDKSGLPSDRFSAERTGGSVSTLTIQRTQQEDSAVYLCALGLSSYNEQFFGPGTRLTVL.

The chain couples TRBV18 to TRBJ2-5; D uncertain. V gave up 3 bases and J gave up 5 bases, with 7 bases separating them. Germline V gives CDR1 KGHSH, CDR2 LQKENI. The CDR3 contains 12 residues. CDR3 sequence (DNA): TGTGCCAGCTCACCCCAAGATGAGACCCAGTACTTC. Encoded protein: CASSPQDETQYF.

This chain uses TRBV6-6 with TRBJ2-1; TRBD1 matches 7 bases. The CDR3 contains 13 residues. In germline, CDR1 is MNHNY, CDR2 SVGAGI (reference sequence). Trimming removed 10 bases from V and 5 bases from J; junction bases left unmatched: 8. In nucleotides, the CDR3 is TGTGCCACCTACGAGGGGGCCCACAATGAGCAGTTCTTC. This translates into CATYEGAHNEQFF.

The V call is TRBV2, the J call TRBJ2-1; possible D gene TRBD1, 6 bases. CDR3 length equals 13 residues. CDR1 SNHLY and CDR2 FYNNEI come from the germline V gene. Trimming cost V 7 bases and J 7 bases, with 14 bases left between them. In DNA, the CDR3 is TGTGCCAGCACATTATTACAGGGAAATGAGCAGTTCTTC. It translates to CASTLLQGNEQFF.

The chain has TRBV28 and TRBJ1-5, with 8 bases fitting TRBD1. Germline V lookup: CDR1 MDHEN, CDR2 SYDVKM. The trim removed 5 bases at V and 4 bases at J, leaving 7 bases unmatched. The CDR3 is 15 residues long. The CDR3 here is CASSKTGDGNQPQHF. The CDR3 DNA reads as TGTGCCAGCAGTAAGACAGGGGATGGAAATCAGCCCCAGCATTTT.

The chain combines TRBV5-1 with TRBJ2-2; perhaps D is TRBD1 or TRBD2 (6 bases each). V was shortened by 1 base and J by 7 bases, with 20 bases between the two germline ends. CDR3 length: 17 amino acids. The germline gives CDR1 SGHRS, CDR2 YFSETQ. The CDR3 region is CASSLRSAGQDIGELFF. The CDR3, as DNA: TGCGCCAGCAGCTTGCGTAGTGCGGGACAAGACATCGGGGAGCTGTTTTTT. Full variable domain (missing parts from reference TRBV5-1 and TRBJ2-2): KAGVTQTPRYLIKTRGQQVTLSCSPISGHRSVSWYQQTPGQGLQFLFEYFSETQRNKGNFPGRFSGRQFSNSRSEMNVSTLELGDSALYLCASSLRSAGQDIGELFFGEGSRLTVL.

V is TRBV6-5 and J is TRBJ1-5; D unresolved. The CDR3 contains 14 residues. Germline CDR1 MNHEY, CDR2 SVGAGI. V was clipped by 0 bases and J by 2 bases, with 5 bases between them. CDR3 coding DNA: TGTGCCAGCAGTTACTCGGCGGGCAATCAGCCCCAGCATTTT. Protein sequence: CASSYSAGNQPQHF.

J is TRBJ1-2 and V is TRBV30; no definite D call. V was trimmed by 2 bases and J by 2 bases, leaving 9 bases between them. The CDR3 runs 13 residues. Germline V lookup: CDR1 GTSNPN, CDR2 SVGIG (reference sequence). Here the CDR3 reads CAWSPQDNYGYTF. For the CDR3, the DNA is TGTGCCTGGAGTCCCCAGGACAACTATGGCTACACCTTC.

The chain links TRBV11-3 to TRBJ2-5; maybe TRBD2 (5 bases). The V gene lost 3 bases and the J gene lost 4 bases, with 9 bases spanning the gap. This CDR3 is built from 13 residues. Per the germline V gene, CDR1 is SGHNT and CDR2 is YENEEA. The CDR3: CASSLGGSETQYF. In nucleotides, the CDR3 is TGTGCCAGCAGCTTGGGCGGGTCAGAGACCCAGTACTTC.

This chain joins TRBV6-5 and TRBJ1-3, with D perhaps matching TRBD1 (5 bases). The length of the CDR3 is 14 residues. Germline assignment: CDR1 MNHEY and CDR2 SVGAGI. Trimming removed 0 bases from V and 4 bases from J, with 7 bases in between. CDR3 loop: CASSYSKGGNTIYF. For the CDR3, the DNA is TGTGCCAGCAGTTACTCGAAGGGGGGAAACACCATATATTTT.

This chain uses TRBV18 with TRBJ1-3; 7 bases line up with TRBD1. The CDR3 length is 16 residues. Losses at the gene ends were 2 bases for V and 4 bases for J; bases not matched to a gene: 8. Germline CDR1 and CDR2: KGHSH and LQKENI. CDR3 residues: CASSPGPTGTGNTIYF. CDR3 nucleotide sequence: TGTGCCAGCTCACCAGGTCCGACAGGGACGGGAAACACCATATATTTT. The full variable domain, its missing parts supplied by reference TRBV18 and TRBJ1-3, is NAGVMQNPRHLVRRRGQEARLRCSPMKGHSHVYWYRQLPEEGLKFMVYLQKENIIDESGMPKERFSAEFPKEGPSILRIQQVVRGDSAAYFCASSPGPTGTGNTIYFGEGSWLTVV.

This clone has more than one count but fewer than ten. This specimen includes other DNA sequences encoding the same CDR3. The CDR3 protein is CASSSGHPNQPQHF. CDR3 nucleotides: TGTGCCAGCAGCTCCGGACACCCCAATCAGCCCCAGCATTTT. This chain connects TRBV7-6 to TRBJ1-5; a possible D gene is TRBD1 (5 bases). Trimming removed 4 bases at V and 3 bases at J, with 10 bases between. The CDR3 covers 14 residues. In germline, CDR1 is SGHVS, CDR2 FNYEAQ.

The chain is built from TRBV11-2 and TRBJ2-1, with a possible D match to TRBD1 (6 bases). The CDR3 is made up of 15 amino acids. V dropped 7 bases and J dropped 8 bases, with 21 bases sitting between them. Germline V CDR1 and CDR2: SGHAT, FQNNGV. CDR3 DNA: TGTGCCAGCATCCCCGGGCGAGGGGGTACCGATGAGCAGTTCTTC. Protein: CASIPGRGGTDEQFF.

The chain employs TRBV5-5 and TRBJ2-7; 7 bases line up with TRBD1. The V and J ends lost 4 bases and 0 bases, in that order; junction bases with no gene match: 4. This CDR3 has 14 amino acids. Germline V gives CDR1 SGHKS, CDR2 YYEKEE (reference sequence). Written as DNA, the CDR3 is TGTGCCAGCAGCCGGGACAGCTCCTCCTACGAGCAGTACTTC. It is translated as CASSRDSSSYEQYF. Together with reference TRBV5-5 and TRBJ2-7, the CDR3 gives the full variable domain: DAGVTQSPTHLIKTRGQQVTLRCSPISGHKSVSWYQQVLGQGPQFIFQYYEKEERGRGNFPDRFSARQFPNYSSELNVNALLLGDSALYLCASSRDSSSYEQYFGPGTRLTVT.

The rearrangement links TRBV28 to TRBJ2-6; maybe TRBD1 (6 bases). The CDR3 has 17 residues. Germline-derived CDR1 and CDR2 are MDHEN and SYDVKM. The V end lost 6 bases, the J end lost 0 bases, and 15 bases lay between the germline ends. Written as DNA, the CDR3 is TGTGCCAGCAGAGAACAGGGCTGGAGCTCTGGGGCCAACGTCCTGACTTTC. It codes for CASREQGWSSGANVLTF.

This clone has only one observation. The chain combines TRBV15 with TRBJ1-3; weak D call: TRBD1 (5 bases). The CDR3 spans 16 residues. Trimming removed 2 bases from V and 3 bases from J, with 14 bases in between. From germline, CDR1 is LNHNV and CDR2 YYDKDF (reference sequence). CDR3 region: CATSRPRDLLGNTIYF. DNA of the CDR3: TGTGCCACCAGCAGACCCAGGGACTTACTTGGAAACACCATATATTTT.

The count of this clone is one. The rearrangement links TRBV2 to TRBJ1-2; 7 positions agree with TRBD1. Per the germline V gene, CDR1 is SNHLY and CDR2 is FYNNEI. V lost 5 bases to trimming and J lost 6 bases; unmatched junction nucleotides: 12. This CDR3 contains 15 residues. The CDR3 nucleotides are TGTGCCAGCAGTATGACCGGGACAGTCTCTAATGGCTACACCTTC. Protein: CASSMTGTVSNGYTF.

V gene TRBV5-1 combines with J gene TRBJ2-1; TRBD1 aligns across 7 bases. V lost 0 bases, J lost 8 bases, and 2 bases stayed unmatched. The CDR3 length is 13 residues. CDR1 and CDR2 from the germline V gene are SGHRS and YFSETQ. The CDR3 DNA is TGCGCCAGCAGCTTGGAGGGGGCGTATGAGCAGTTCTTC. This encodes CASSLEGAYEQFF.

V and J are TRBV9 and TRBJ1-3; D not resolved. Trimming took off 0 bases at V and 3 bases at J, with 4 bases between the two ends. Germline V gives CDR1 SGDLS, CDR2 YYNGEE. This CDR3 has 13 residues. For the CDR3, the DNA is TGTGCCAGCAGCGTAGAGATTGGAAACACCATATATTTT. It yields the protein CASSVEIGNTIYF.